The clone carrying this T cell receptor beta chain was observed a single time. The CDR3 has 16 amino acids. Trimming cost V 1 base and J 2 bases; bases outside gene matches: 5. Germline CDR1 SGHTA, CDR2 FQGNSA. Here immunoSEQ multiplex PCR was the method, and the copy in TCRdb shows in-frame clones only, minus some. The table shows about 56,000 clones, with roughly 90% occurring only once. The sample belongs to a study of blood T cell repertoires in COVID-19. About the research overall: The origin of the acute and convalescent COVID-19 samples was the United States, Italy and Spain.

The origin of this receptor is a human donor in a cohort sampled during active COVID-19. Sequencing used peripheral blood. The chain carries TRBV7-2 and TRBJ2-3; 8 nucleotides match TRBD2. CDR3 bases: TGTGCCAGCAGCTTAGGCCTAGCGGGTGTCACAGATACGCAGTATTTT. Translated: CASSLGLAGVTDTQYF.